This T cell receptor beta chain was sequenced in a study of T cell repertoires in cytomegalovirus infection. TCRdb processed the reads anew with MiXCR; each CDR3 protein has one entry. Of under 500,000 distinct CDR3 sequences listed, 40% to 50% were seen once; the top ten hold around 45%. Trimming cost V 2 bases and J 4 bases, with 17 bases left between them. Germline CDR1 is SGHAT and CDR2 is FQNNGV. The CDR3 extends over 16 amino acids. This clonotype was detected a few times. The target antigen is unknown. The chain joins TRBV11-2 to TRBJ1-2, with D perhaps matching TRBD1 (5 bases). Sample: cultured PBMCs, taken from culture after CMV antigen stimulation. This receptor was obtained from a human donor in good health (CMV status not recorded). Some clones in this sample may be carry-over from other donors' samples. The CDR3 loop reads CASSLTAAGLGYGYTF. Written as DNA, the CDR3 is TGTGCCAGCAGCTTAACGGCAGCAGGGCTCGGCTATGGCTACACCTTC.